The 13 T cell receptor beta chains in this list originate from one sample, sequenced in a study of cytomegalovirus exposure and HLA in healthy donors. Primers included in the PCR were 60 Vbeta and 13 Jbeta primers. The data were produced by immunoSEQ multiplex PCR, yet TCRdb's version contains in-frame clones alone and is incomplete. The data show 150,000 to 200,000 clones, about 80% seen once. The sequenced material came from PBMCs. These TCRs come from a woman aged 18 to 35 in good health and CMV-seropositive.

The chain links TRBV11-2 to TRBJ1-2, with D possibly being TRBD1 (6 bases). The V end was cut by 5 bases, the J end by 5 bases, with 12 bases between. CDR3 length: 13 residues. Germline V gene data show CDR1 as SGHAT and CDR2 as FQNNGV. The CDR3 loop reads CASSQQGWYGYTF. Here the CDR3 DNA reads TGTGCCAGCAGCCAACAGGGTTGGTATGGCTACACCTTC.

The chain recombines TRBV6-6 with TRBJ1-1; unclear D gene. This CDR3 is 11 amino acids long. Germline loops: CDR1 MNHNY, CDR2 SVGAGI (reference sequence). Between the trimmed V and J ends, which lost 8 bases and 3 bases, there was a span of 7 bases. This chain's CDR3 is CASHGYTEAFF. In DNA form, the CDR3 reads TGTGCCAGCCACGGGTACACTGAAGCTTTCTTT.

This clone came up once. The chain is built from TRBV27 and TRBJ2-2, with a weak D call TRBD1 (6 bases). The V end lost 6 bases, the J end lost 8 bases, and 16 bases lay between the germline ends. Germline CDR1 and CDR2: MNHEY and SMNVEV (reference sequence). This CDR3 comprises 14 residues. CDR3 DNA sequence: TGTGCCAGCAGACTCGACAGGTTTTCGGGGGAGCTGTTTTTT. This gives the protein CASRLDRFSGELFF.

The chain has TRBV4-3 and TRBJ2-3, with 7 bases identical to TRBD2. J was trimmed by 2 bases and V by 4 bases; bases with no gene match: 9. Germline CDR1 reads LGHNA; CDR2 reads YSLEER. The CDR3 spans 16 residues. CDR3 DNA sequence: TGCGCCAGCAGCCCGGAGGGCGGGAGCTACACAGATACGCAGTATTTT. Translated: CASSPEGGSYTDTQYF.

The rearrangement links TRBV7-9 to TRBJ2-3; TRBD1 might be the D (6 bases). Germline assignment: CDR1 SEHNR and CDR2 FQNEAQ (reference sequence). V shed 5 bases and J shed 4 bases, with 16 bases lying between them. The CDR3 contains 15 residues. The CDR3 loop is CASSDQGHLADTQYF. The CDR3 nucleotides are TGTGCCAGCAGCGATCAGGGACATTTGGCAGATACGCAGTATTTT.

V and J are TRBV6-4 and TRBJ2-5, with 9 bases matching TRBD1. The CDR3 covers 14 residues. The ends lost 5 bases at V and 1 base at J; junction bases unmatched: 2. Germline-derived CDR1 and CDR2 are MRHNA and SNTAGT. The CDR3 DNA is TGTGCCAGCAGTCCGACAGGGGGCCAAGAGACCCAGTACTTC. This gives the protein CASSPTGGQETQYF.

The rearrangement uses TRBV28 and TRBJ2-3, with TRBD2 as a possible D gene (6 bases). The V and J ends lost 5 bases and 0 bases respectively, with 12 bases between them. The CDR3 is 15 amino acids. Germline CDR1 reads MDHEN; CDR2 reads SYDVKM. The CDR3 DNA reads as TGTGCCAGCAGTGCGGGACTGTCTAGCACAGATACGCAGTATTTT. Encoded protein: CASSAGLSSTDTQYF.

This clone was recorded only once. This chain joins TRBV25-1 and TRBJ1-1; D unclear. This CDR3 has 13 residues. Germline values: CDR1 MGHDK, CDR2 SYGVNS. The germline V and J ends were trimmed by 0 bases and 7 bases, with 9 bases remaining between them. The CDR3 sequence is CASSEYRGLEAFF. CDR3 DNA: TGTGCCAGCAGTGAATATCGTGGGCTTGAAGCTTTCTTT.

This chain uses TRBV9 with TRBJ2-5; 9 nucleotides agree with TRBD2. The CDR3 consists of 15 residues. CDR1 and CDR2 from the germline V gene are SGDLS and YYNGEE. J lost 0 bases, V lost 6 bases, and 6 bases had no gene match. The chain's CDR3 is CASTLAGTHQETQYF. DNA of the CDR3: TGTGCCAGCACTCTAGCGGGGACTCACCAAGAGACCCAGTACTTC.

CDR3 residues: CASSLELAGVTDTQYF. DNA for the CDR3: TGTGCCAGCAGCTTGGAACTAGCGGGGGTCACAGATACGCAGTATTTT. J is TRBJ2-3 and V is TRBV5-6, with 11 bases aligning to TRBD2. This CDR3 spans 16 amino acids. J gave up 2 bases and V 0 bases, and 2 bases lay outside the gene matches. CDR1 SGHDT and CDR2 YYEEEE come from the germline V gene.

The rearrangement links TRBV15 to TRBJ1-4; unclear D gene. In germline, CDR1 is LNHNV, CDR2 YYDKDF (reference sequence). Trimming took off 5 bases at V and 8 bases at J, with 15 bases between the two ends. This CDR3 has 14 amino acids. The CDR3 DNA is TGTGCCACCAGCGATGGATTGGCGCGGGAAAAACTGTTTTTT. Its translation is CATSDGLAREKLFF.

This sequence joins TRBV28 and TRBJ2-7, with a tentative D call TRBD1 (6 bases). This CDR3 is built from 14 residues. Germline CDR1 MDHEN, CDR2 SYDVKM. V lost 6 bases and J lost 6, with 18 bases in between. CDR3: CASREHRELGEQYF. The CDR3 DNA sequence: TGTGCCAGCAGGGAACACAGGGAGCTCGGCGAGCAGTACTTC.

This clone was observed a handful of times. The chain uses TRBV29-1 and TRBJ1-1; 10 bases map to TRBD1. V gave up 7 bases and J gave up 1 base; unmatched junction bases: 9. The CDR3 loop spans 15 amino acids. CDR1 is SQVTM and CDR2 is ANQGSEA in the germline V gene. The CDR3: CSGRDRGHGNTEAFF. CDR3 nucleotides: TGCAGCGGGCGAGACAGGGGGCATGGGAACACTGAAGCTTTCTTT.